This T cell receptor (beta chain) stems from a study of PD-1 blockade in classical Hodgkin lymphoma (dated by TCRdb to between 2020 and 2021). About the study as a whole: Nivolumab dosing was 3 mg/kg intravenously every 2 weeks, continuing until either disease progression or unacceptable toxicity. To define a peripheral blood immune signature of response to PD-1 blockade in classical Hodgkin lymphoma, the study combined TCR beta sequencing with CyTOF.

Genomic DNA was isolated using the Qiagen DNeasy kit from unsorted PBMCs as well as from negatively selected CD4+ and CD8+ fractions. Using primers that anneal to V and J segments, immunoSEQ multiplex PCR amplified the TCR beta CDR3 regions. A synthetic immune receptor repertoire was used to minimize amplification bias, and any remaining bias was removed computationally after sequencing. The authors processed their data as follows. Custom Python scripts were used to quantify repertoire diversity as the Shannon entropy index. Unsorted, CD4+ and CD8+ repertoires were analyzed separately, except for combined analyses in which CD4+ and CD8+ sequences were merged in silico. Clonal expansion was defined as at least a 2-fold frequency increase after treatment relative to C1D1, with a pseudocount of 0.5 for undetected baseline clones. Singleton clones were defined as clones with 0 or 1 copy at C1D1, and non-singleton clones were defined as clones with 2 or more copies. Clones expanded in unsorted samples were labelled as CD4+, CD8+ or unknown by matching protein sequences in sorted samples from the same patient. Wilcoxon tests on paired samples were used to test changes in diversity from C1D1 to C4D1. Drawn from immuneACCESS, this table holds only the in-frame rearrangements with V and J called that TCRdb kept. Clones are partly lost; checked studies trace under half to an unresolved V gene and leave the rest unexplained. V and J calls and clone size are given by that table; D and trimming were obtained from the DNA. Across this sample there are 15,000 or so clones, with under 85% seen only once. 4.6% of the sample rests with the top ten.

Concerning this clone itself: Its target antigen remains unknown. Nothing much larger sits one base from this clone, and base qualities are not available.

Inclusive of the bounding cysteine and phenylalanine, the CDR3 is 13 residues long. Of all the DNA, just the CDR3 is kept, 39 bases in frame from base 1. The germline V gene yields SGHRS for CDR1 and YFSETQ for CDR2. V is pared back by 6 bases and J by 1 base, with 9 bases lying between the germline termini. The sample's time point label, in plain terms: cycle 1 day 1 (C1D1), immediately before nivolumab initiation. Every trial patient had relapsed after autologous stem cell transplantation, and cohorts A, B and C differed in prior brentuximab vedotin exposure. The trial cohort comprised some 60 patients with relapsed/refractory classical Hodgkin lymphoma whose best overall responses were complete response, partial response or progressive disease. Single-agent nivolumab was administered to trial patients in the multi-cohort phase II CheckMate 205 trial. Best overall response was determined by an independent review committee according to the 2007 International Working Group response criteria. PBMCs from the trial were collected at three points: immediately before nivolumab initiation (C1D1), and during therapy at cycle 2 day 1 and cycle 4 day 1. Peripheral blood was collected in 8 mL Vacutainer Cell Preparation Tubes, from which PBMCs were isolated by centrifugation and then cryopreserved.

General study outcomes and caveats: Diversity was lower in patients who began nivolumab less than 1 year after ASCT, so these patients were left out of later analyses to avoid confounding by immune reconstitution. By C4D1, a significant rise was seen in CD4+ TCR diversity but not in CD8+ TCR diversity (p=0.0027 vs p=0.16), and the rise was most apparent among complete responders (p=0.02). The study covered only a single clinical trial cohort, and the causes of the repertoire differences, possibly disease activity or prior therapy, were still not defined. Newly diagnosed patients were reported to have lower baseline TCR diversity than healthy donors, and relapsed/refractory patients were reported to have lower baseline TCR diversity still. Baseline diversity similar to that of newly diagnosed patients was observed in trial patients achieving complete response, whereas significantly lower diversity was observed in partial responders and progressors.

The sample in question was peripheral blood mononuclear cells (PBMCs), obtained at baseline. Rearrangement joined TRBV5-1 to TRBJ2-3, with TRBD1 as a weak D call on 5 bases. The sequence came from a human donor with classical Hodgkin lymphoma. DNA sequence: TGCGCCAGCACCGTAGGGGGCACAGATACGCAGTATTTT. Translated, it gives CASTVGGTDTQYF.